This is a list of T cell receptor beta chains from one sample in a study of control samples from healthy donors and cancer patients. Repertoires were generated with immunoSEQ multiplex PCR, while TCRdb's copy carries only in-frame clones and drops some. The sample holds more than 75,000 clones, 70% to 85% seen once. Sequenced: PBMCs. The receptors were gathered from a man between 70 and 80 years old with lung cancer. Each CDR3 is given with its conserved first and last residue.

TRBV5-1 | CASSEGGDTEAFF
TRBV12-3/TRBV12-4 | CASISGQNEQFF
TRBV11-2 | CASSPPGSGKNIQYF
TRBV19 | CASSTPGLAGGMAGELFF
TRBV20-1 | CSASVTSGVYNEQFF
TRBV9 | CASSALGGLEQYF
TRBV14 | CASSGVGQGTTFGNSPLHF
TRBV5-1 | CASSLAGTSGRNEQFF
TRBV5-6 | CASSFITINNEQFF
TRBV23-1 | CASSPGELAKNIQYF
TRBV19 | CASHPRENTEAFF
TRBV18 | CASSPGRQGYQPQHF
TRBV7-2 | CASSPRGLRGGTEAFF
TRBV19 | CASRRTGSEQYF
TRBV7-2 | CASSLTGGTDTQYF
TRBV7-9 | CASSERGSNNEQFF
TRBV12-3/TRBV12-4 | CASSPNHNSPLHF
TRBV10-3 | CAISEGQGMIGYTF
TRBV28 | CASRGQGGYGYTF
TRBV9 | CASSSPTGEDYGYTF
TRBV7-8 | CASSFPKRGGLVTGELFF
TRBV3-1/TRBV3-2 | CASSQEDRDRTFF
TRBV6-2/TRBV6-3 | CASSRRTSGVYEQYF
TRBV4-3 | CASSQYLRDGATEAFF
TRBV5-5 | CASTTGGRTGGYTF
TRBV7-9 | CASRGNSYEQYF
TRBV5-4 | CASSLGQRITDTQYF
TRBV5-6 | CASSSSDYGYTF
TRBV12-5 | CASARWAGGFRNEQFF
TRBV6-5 | CASSNIPGLDHGYTF
TRBV19 | CASSIGQDYNEQFF
TRBV10-3 | CAISQSSYEQYF
TRBV7-8 | CASSSGFLGVREQYF
TRBV2 | CASSYNRGIETQYF
TRBV3-1/TRBV3-2 | CASSPGGYEQFF
TRBV18 | CASSPQGATSGNTIYF
TRBV7-9 | CASSKPGNEKLFF
TRBV5-1 | CASSGRGAGNTEAFF
TRBV11-2 | CASSLVQGPYEQYF
TRBV4-2 | CASSQERLINYGYTF
TRBV10-3 | CAISVGVTGLTYEQYF
TRBV19 | CASSISGEMREQFF
TRBV14 | CASSQGTSYEQYF
TRBV4-2 | CASSQGNRVNTGELFF
TRBV7-2 | CASSSRWAYEQYF
TRBV5-1 | CASSLGQGGFDEQYF
TRBV7-9 | CASSLLPGQGRTYNSPLHF
TRBV11-3 | CASSPGLTSQETQYF
TRBV6-2/TRBV6-3 | CASSPGQGASGNTIYF
TRBV6-1 | CASSEVTHTF
TRBV5-6 | CASSLGHAGEKLFF
TRBV6-5 | CASRTGIYGYTF